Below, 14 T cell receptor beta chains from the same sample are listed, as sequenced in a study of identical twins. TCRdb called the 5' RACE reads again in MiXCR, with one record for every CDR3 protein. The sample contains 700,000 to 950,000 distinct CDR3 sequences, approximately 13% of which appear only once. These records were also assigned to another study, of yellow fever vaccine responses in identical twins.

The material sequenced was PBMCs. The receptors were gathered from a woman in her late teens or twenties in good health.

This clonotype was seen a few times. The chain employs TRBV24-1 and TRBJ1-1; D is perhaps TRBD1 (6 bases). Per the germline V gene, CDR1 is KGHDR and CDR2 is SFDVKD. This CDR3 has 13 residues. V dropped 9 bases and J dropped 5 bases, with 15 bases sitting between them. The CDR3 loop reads CATSKQGGTEAFF. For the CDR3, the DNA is TGTGCCACCTCCAAACAGGGAGGAACTGAAGCTTTCTTT.

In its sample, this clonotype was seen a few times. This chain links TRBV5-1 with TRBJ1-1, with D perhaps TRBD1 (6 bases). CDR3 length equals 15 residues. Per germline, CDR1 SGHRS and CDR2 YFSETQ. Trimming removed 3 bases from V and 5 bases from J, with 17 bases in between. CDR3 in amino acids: CASSYQQGGGTEAFF. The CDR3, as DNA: TGCGCCAGCAGCTACCAACAGGGTGGTGGGACTGAAGCTTTCTTT.

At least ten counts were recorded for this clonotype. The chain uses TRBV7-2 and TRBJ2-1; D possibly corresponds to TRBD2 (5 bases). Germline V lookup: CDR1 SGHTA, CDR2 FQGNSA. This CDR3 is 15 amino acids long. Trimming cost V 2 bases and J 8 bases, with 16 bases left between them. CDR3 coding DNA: TGTGCCAGCAGCTTATTCGGCGGGCCCCTGGATGAGCAGTTCTTC. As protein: CASSLFGGPLDEQFF.

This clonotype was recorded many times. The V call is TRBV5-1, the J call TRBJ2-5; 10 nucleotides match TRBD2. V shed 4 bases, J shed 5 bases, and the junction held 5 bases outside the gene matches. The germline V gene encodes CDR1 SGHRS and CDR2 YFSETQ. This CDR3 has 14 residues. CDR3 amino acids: CASSRTSGEETQYF. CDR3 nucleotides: TGCGCCAGCAGCCGGACTAGCGGTGAGGAGACCCAGTACTTC.

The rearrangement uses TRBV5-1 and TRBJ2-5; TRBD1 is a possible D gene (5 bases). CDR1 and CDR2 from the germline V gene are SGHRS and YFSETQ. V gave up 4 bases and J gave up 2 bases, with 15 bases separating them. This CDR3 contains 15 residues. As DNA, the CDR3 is TGCGCCAGCAGCGCCCAGACAGATTCGCAAGAGACCCAGTACTTC. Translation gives CASSAQTDSQETQYF.

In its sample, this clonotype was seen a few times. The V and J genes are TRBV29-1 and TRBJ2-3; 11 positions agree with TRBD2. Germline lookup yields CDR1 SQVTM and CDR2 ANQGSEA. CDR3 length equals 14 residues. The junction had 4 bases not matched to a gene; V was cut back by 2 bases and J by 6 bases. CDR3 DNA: TGCAGCGTTGAACCGAGACTAGCGGGGGATACGCAGTATTTT. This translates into CSVEPRLAGDTQYF.

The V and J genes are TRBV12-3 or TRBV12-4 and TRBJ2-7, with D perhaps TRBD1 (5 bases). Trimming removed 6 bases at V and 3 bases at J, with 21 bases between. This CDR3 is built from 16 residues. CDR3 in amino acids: CASSTDSPSLGYEQYF. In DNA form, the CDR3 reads TGTGCCAGCAGCACAGACAGTCCTAGTCTGGGCTACGAGCAGTACTTC.

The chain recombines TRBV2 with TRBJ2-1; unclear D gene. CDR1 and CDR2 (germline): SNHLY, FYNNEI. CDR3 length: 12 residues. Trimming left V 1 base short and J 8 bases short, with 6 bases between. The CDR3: CASSEVRYEQFF. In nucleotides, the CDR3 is TGTGCCAGCAGTGAAGTACGTTATGAGCAGTTCTTC. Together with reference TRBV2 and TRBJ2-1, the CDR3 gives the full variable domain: EPEVTQTPSHQVTQMGQEVILRCVPISNHLYFYWYRQILGQKVEFLVSFYNNEISEKSEIFDDQFSVERPDGSNFTLKIRSTKLEDSAMYFCASSEVRYEQFFGPGTRLTVL.

CDR3 residues: CASRPGHNNEKLFF. DNA of the CDR3: TGTGCCAGCAGACCGGGACACAATAATGAAAAACTGTTTTTT. The chain couples TRBV6-1 to TRBJ1-4; D may be TRBD1 (6 bases). The V gene's germline CDR1 is MNHNS and CDR2 SASEGT. The CDR3 is 14 residues long. V was clipped by 6 bases and J by 4 bases, with 12 bases between them.

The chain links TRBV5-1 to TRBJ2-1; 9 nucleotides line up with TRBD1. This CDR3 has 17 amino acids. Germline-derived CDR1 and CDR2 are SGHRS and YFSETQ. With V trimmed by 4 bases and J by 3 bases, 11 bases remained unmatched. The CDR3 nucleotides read TGCGCCAGCAGCCTACCCCCGACAGGGGGAGGCTACAATGAGCAGTTCTTC. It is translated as CASSLPPTGGGYNEQFF.

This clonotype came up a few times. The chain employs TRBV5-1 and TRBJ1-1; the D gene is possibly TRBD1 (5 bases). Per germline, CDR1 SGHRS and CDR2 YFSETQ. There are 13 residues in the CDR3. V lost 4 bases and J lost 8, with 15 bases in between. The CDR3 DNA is TGCGCCAGCAGCCCCTCGGGACTAGAAGAAGCTTTCTTT. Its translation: CASSPSGLEEAFF.

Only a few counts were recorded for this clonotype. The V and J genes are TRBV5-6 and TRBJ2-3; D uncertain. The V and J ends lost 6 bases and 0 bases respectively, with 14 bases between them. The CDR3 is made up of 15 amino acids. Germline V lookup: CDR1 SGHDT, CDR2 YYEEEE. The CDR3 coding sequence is TGTGCCAGCACCCCCAGACAATCTAGCACAGATACGCAGTATTTT. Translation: CASTPRQSSTDTQYF. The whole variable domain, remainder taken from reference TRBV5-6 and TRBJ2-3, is DAGVTQSPTHLIKTRGQQVTLRCSPKSGHDTVSWYQQALGQGPQFIFQYYEEEERQRGNFPDRFSGHQFPNYSSELNVNALLLGDSALYLCASTPRQSSTDTQYFGPGTRLTVL.

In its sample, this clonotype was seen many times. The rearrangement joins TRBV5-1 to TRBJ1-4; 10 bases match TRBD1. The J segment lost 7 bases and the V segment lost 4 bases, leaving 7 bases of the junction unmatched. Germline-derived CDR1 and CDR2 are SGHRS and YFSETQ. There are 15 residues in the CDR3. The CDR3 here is CASSPRQGAAEKLFF. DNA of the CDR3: TGCGCCAGCAGCCCGAGACAGGGGGCGGCTGAAAAACTGTTTTTT.

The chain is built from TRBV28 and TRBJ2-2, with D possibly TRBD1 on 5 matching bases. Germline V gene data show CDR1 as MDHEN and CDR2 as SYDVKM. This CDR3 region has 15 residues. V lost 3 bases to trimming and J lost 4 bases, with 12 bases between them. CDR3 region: CASSFVGQGTGELFF. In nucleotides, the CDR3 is TGTGCCAGCAGTTTCGTTGGGCAGGGCACCGGGGAGCTGTTTTTT.